This is a list of T cell receptor beta chains from one sample in a study of shared clonotypes between healthy human individuals. The assay was immunoSEQ multiplex PCR, and TCRdb's table has in-frame clones only and misses some. The table has over a million clones, about 84% seen once; the top ten hold 0.5% to 0.65%. Material for sequencing was memory CD4+ T cells from PBMCs. Source of these receptors: a man between 18 and 29 years old in good health. Some clones in this sample may be carry-over from other donors' samples. The CDR3 runs from the conserved cysteine through the conserved F or W. The D gene is left open where the match is weak. Expanded clones are given a class, and other clones once, few, many or no size at all.

V	J	D	size	CDR3	DNA
TRBV4-3	TRBJ2-2	TRBD1	few	CASSQATGGPLLNTGELFF	TGCGCCAGCAGCCAGGCGACAGGGGGGCCGCTCCTGAACACCGGGGAGCTGTTTTTT
TRBV5-6	TRBJ2-5	TRBD1	NA	CASSLEDRGQETQYF	TGTGCCAGCAGCTTGGAGGACAGGGGACAAGAGACCCAGTACTTC
TRBV5-1	TRBJ1-5	NA	NA	CASSLDDSLNQPQHF	TGCGCCAGCAGCTTGGACGACAGCCTCAATCAGCCCCAGCATTTT
TRBV30	TRBJ1-2	TRBD1	NA	CAWSGDRIYGYTF	TGTGCCTGGAGTGGGGACAGGATCTATGGCTACACCTTC
TRBV9	TRBJ2-7	TRBD1	few	CASSVSGQGYEQYF	TGTGCCAGCAGCGTATCTGGACAGGGCTACGAGCAGTACTTC
TRBV11-2	TRBJ1-1	NA	NA	CASSSPVNTEAFF	TGTGCCAGCAGCTCCCCGGTGAACACTGAAGCTTTCTTT
TRBV18	TRBJ2-1	NA	NA	CASSPDLAGRSNEQFF	TGTGCCAGCTCACCAGATCTCGCGGGGAGATCGAATGAGCAGTTCTTC
TRBV6-1	TRBJ2-2	TRBD2	once	CASSDSGRSGELFF	TGTGCCAGCAGTGATAGCGGGAGGTCCGGGGAGCTGTTTTTT
TRBV2	TRBJ1-5	NA	NA	CASSGRERNQPQHF	TGTGCCAGCAGTGGGAGGGAGCGAAATCAGCCCCAGCATTTT
TRBV2	TRBJ2-3	NA	many	CASSVIRGEDTQYF	TGTGCCAGCAGTGTCATCAGGGGGGAGGATACGCAGTATTTT
TRBV14	TRBJ2-5	TRBD1	NA	CASSHPGQGHGETQYF	TGTGCCAGCAGCCATCCGGGACAGGGGCATGGGGAGACCCAGTACTTC
TRBV28	TRBJ1-5	NA	few	CASSQGPQPQHF	TGTGCCAGCAGCCAGGGTCCCCAGCCCCAGCATTTT
TRBV13	TRBJ2-7	NA	few	CASSARVGGYEQYF	TGTGCCAGCAGTGCTAGGGTGGGAGGTTACGAGCAGTACTTC
TRBV10-3	TRBJ1-2	NA	NA	CAISGTGINYGYTF	TGTGCCATCAGTGGGACCGGAATTAACTATGGCTACACCTTC
TRBV7-9	TRBJ2-2	NA	NA	CASSVLGELFF	TGTGCCAGCAGCGTCCTCGGGGAGCTGTTTTTT
TRBV7-2	TRBJ2-1	TRBD2	NA	CASRIGLGNNEQFF	TGTGCCAGCAGGATAGGACTAGGAAACAATGAGCAGTTCTTC
TRBV7-4	TRBJ1-4	NA	NA	CASSLVTSEKLFF	TGTGCCAGCAGCTTAGTAACTTCGGAAAAACTGTTTTTT
TRBV30	TRBJ1-2	NA	once	CAWSIRGDYGYTF	TGTGCCTGGAGTATTCGGGGTGACTATGGCTACACCTTC
TRBV29-1	TRBJ1-4	TRBD1	NA	CSALLTGGNEKLFF	TGCAGCGCTCTCTTGACAGGGGGCAATGAAAAACTGTTTTTT
TRBV14	TRBJ1-1	NA	few	CASSRQPNTEAFF	TGTGCCAGCAGCCGACAACCGAACACTGAAGCTTTCTTT
TRBV28	TRBJ2-7	NA	once	CASRLNSYEQYF	TGTGCCAGCAGACTGAACTCCTACGAGCAGTACTTC
TRBV2	TRBJ1-5	TRBD1	NA	CASSGTGLRQPQHF	TGTGCCAGCAGTGGGACAGGGCTTCGGCAGCCCCAGCATTTT
TRBV29-1	TRBJ2-5	TRBD1	NA	CSVASQGAPETQYF	TGCAGCGTTGCAAGCCAGGGGGCGCCGGAGACCCAGTACTTC
TRBV6-5	TRBJ1-6	TRBD1	NA	CASSRGQGRSPLHF	TGTGCCAGCAGTCGGGGACAGGGCCGATCACCCCTCCACTTT
TRBV28	TRBJ1-1	NA	NA	CASSWAGLGTEAFF	TGTGCCAGCAGTTGGGCAGGGCTGGGCACTGAAGCTTTCTTT
TRBV28	TRBJ2-7	NA	NA	CATSPRGYEQYF	TGTGCTACAAGCCCCCGAGGGTACGAGCAGTACTTC
TRBV7-2	TRBJ2-7	TRBD2	few	CASSLGLAGVRSMYEQYF	TGTGCCAGCAGCTTAGGACTAGCGGGAGTACGGTCGATGTACGAGCAGTACTTC
TRBV2	TRBJ2-1	TRBD1	NA	CASSGTGQGNEQFF	TGTGCCAGCAGCGGGACAGGGCAGGGCAATGAGCAGTTCTTC
TRBV18	TRBJ2-2	NA	once	CASSSPSNTGELFF	TGTGCCAGCTCCTCCCCCTCGAACACCGGGGAGCTGTTTTTT
TRBV19	TRBJ1-5	NA	NA	CASSILARVDNQPQHF	TGTGCCAGTAGTATCCTGGCCAGGGTGGACAATCAGCCCCAGCATTTT
TRBV11-2	TRBJ2-1	NA	NA	CASSDWGAYNEQFF	TGTGCCAGCAGTGACTGGGGGGCCTACAATGAGCAGTTCTTC
TRBV27	TRBJ2-3	TRBD2	NA	CASSLGTSGLGGTDTQYF	TGTGCCAGCAGTTTAGGGACTAGCGGGCTCGGCGGCACAGATACGCAGTATTTT
TRBV9	TRBJ2-2	NA	NA	CASSVGGPHGTGELFF	TGTGCCAGCAGCGTAGGGGGACCGCACGGCACCGGGGAGCTGTTTTTT
TRBV6-1	TRBJ2-7	NA	NA	CASSTSPGTYEQYF	TGTGCCAGCAGTACCAGTCCGGGAACCTACGAGCAGTACTTC
TRBV25-1	TRBJ2-2	NA	NA	CASRGRQGTTGELFF	TGTGCCAGCAGAGGTCGGCAGGGGACCACCGGGGAGCTGTTTTTT
TRBV2	TRBJ2-7	NA	NA	CASTGRRVYSYEQYF	TGTGCCAGCACCGGGCGGAGGGTTTACTCCTACGAGCAGTACTTC
TRBV7-2	TRBJ1-5	NA	NA	CASSFVQDNQPQHF	TGTGCCAGCAGCTTTGTGCAGGACAATCAGCCCCAGCATTTT
TRBV5-4	TRBJ2-5	TRBD1	NA	CASSEQGVQQETQYF	TGTGCCAGCAGCGAACAGGGGGTGCAACAAGAGACCCAGTACTTC
TRBV27	TRBJ2-7	TRBD1	NA	CASRSPGQGRHEQYF	TGTGCCAGCAGATCACCGGGACAGGGGAGGCACGAGCAGTACTTC
TRBV30	TRBJ1-5	NA	NA	CAWSTNRDQPQHF	TGTGCCTGGAGCACGAACAGGGATCAGCCCCAGCATTTT
TRBV7-3	TRBJ2-6	NA	NA	CASSPTRDGANALTF	TGTGCCAGCAGCCCAACCCGCGACGGGGCCAACGCCCTGACTTTC
TRBV28	TRBJ2-7	NA	NA	CASSPRLHEQYF	TGTGCCAGCAGTCCCCGGCTGCACGAGCAGTACTTC
TRBV7-9	TRBJ2-3	TRBD1	NA	CASRRTGTAATQYF	TGTGCCAGCAGACGGACAGGGACAGCGGCTACGCAGTATTTT
TRBV5-1	TRBJ2-3	NA	NA	CASSLDILVTDTQYF	TGCGCCAGCAGCTTGGATATTCTAGTAACGGATACGCAGTATTTT
TRBV7-9	TRBJ2-5	NA	once	CASSLAQETQYF	TGTGCCAGCAGCTTAGCCCAAGAGACCCAGTACTTC
TRBV6-5	TRBJ1-2	NA	NA	CASSTALTHGYTF	TGTGCCAGCAGCACGGCCCTCACCCATGGCTACACCTTC
TRBV7-2	TRBJ2-1	TRBD2	few	CASSLGTSVYINEQFF	TGTGCCAGCAGCTTAGGGACTAGCGTTTATATAAATGAGCAGTTCTTC